The 4 T cell receptor beta chains below all came from one sample that was sequenced in a study of early T cells in non-severe SARS-CoV-2 infection. One entry per CDR3 protein, called by TCRdb with MiXCR from the 5' RACE reads. The sample shows 30,000 or so distinct CDR3 sequences, about 5% of them seen only once. The sample consisted of whole blood. These receptors came from an adult who was a healthcare worker with PCR-confirmed SARS-CoV-2 infection or an uninfected control (not recorded which).

This clonotype was counted a few times. This rearrangement joins TRBV5-1 to TRBJ1-3; D not certain. The CDR3 runs 18 residues. The germline CDR1 and CDR2 sequences are SGHRS and YFSETQ. The V end was cut by 4 bases, the J end by 0 bases, with 20 bases between. DNA of the CDR3: TGCGCCAGCAGCCCCTCCAAAAGGAGTCTAGTCTCTGGAAACACCATATATTTT. Amino acid sequence: CASSPSKRSLVSGNTIYF.

The J gene is TRBJ2-7, the V gene TRBV7-6; D gene uncertain. Germline V lookup: CDR1 SGHVS, CDR2 FNYEAQ. The CDR3 is 15 residues long. The V end was cut by 1 base, the J end by 4 bases, with 14 bases between. The CDR3 DNA reads TGTGCCAGCAGCTTAGGGCCCCCTCCGAAGTACGAGCAGTACTTC. This gives the protein CASSLGPPPKYEQYF.

The gene calls are TRBV5-1 and TRBJ1-2, with 8 positions matching TRBD1. Trimming at V came to 3 bases and at J to 6 bases, leaving 7 bases not matched to a gene. Germline assignment: CDR1 SGHRS and CDR2 YFSETQ. The CDR3 extends over 14 amino acids. CDR3 region: CASSSFGQGNGYTF. The CDR3 DNA reads TGCGCCAGCAGCTCATTCGGACAGGGCAATGGCTACACCTTC.

This clonotype has a count of ten or more. The chain has TRBV29-1 and TRBJ1-4, with D unclear. There are 14 residues in the CDR3. Germline V CDR1 and CDR2: SQVTM, ANQGSEA. V gave up 6 bases and J gave up 6 bases, with 17 bases separating them. The CDR3 sequence is CSVLQNRGYEKLFF. The DNA of the CDR3 is TGCAGCGTGCTTCAGAATCGAGGTTATGAAAAACTGTTTTTT.